The 12 T cell receptor beta chains listed next were all sequenced from one sample in a study of CD8 T cells in ankylosing spondylitis. MiXCR, run by TCRdb on the 5' RACE reads, gives a single entry per CDR3 protein. The sample includes about 300,000 distinct CDR3 sequences, about 9.9% of them seen just once. Material: blood, either unsorted or a sorted T cell fraction (not recorded which). The receptors originated from a female donor with ankylosing spondylitis or in good health (not recorded which).

This clonotype has at least ten counts. The chain combines TRBV12-3 or TRBV12-4 with TRBJ1-2, with D unclear. The CDR3 sequence is 14 residues long. Trimming removed 0 bases at V and 3 bases at J, with 8 bases between. The CDR3 reads CASSLARRDYGYTF. For the CDR3, the DNA is TGTGCCAGCAGTTTAGCGCGGAGGGACTATGGCTACACCTTC.

This clonotype was seen repeatedly, ten times or more. This rearrangement joins TRBV20-1 to TRBJ2-1, with 10 nucleotides matching TRBD2. The germline gives CDR1 DFQATT, CDR2 SNEGSKA (reference sequence). This CDR3 spans 19 amino acids. With V trimmed by 0 bases and J by 7 bases, 18 bases remained unmatched. The CDR3 here is CSARERYSRRLAGANEQFF. CDR3 coding DNA: TGCAGTGCTAGAGAGAGATATTCGCGACGGCTAGCGGGGGCTAATGAGCAGTTCTTC.

The V gene is TRBV7-2, the J gene TRBJ2-2; D remains unclear. Trimming pared 7 bases from V and 0 bases from J, leaving 15 bases between. Germline V gene data show CDR1 as SGHTA and CDR2 as FQGNSA. The CDR3 is 16 amino acids. The CDR3 DNA follows: TGTGCCAGCAAAAGGAGTTGGACCGCGAACACCGGGGAGCTGTTTTTT. Translated, it gives CASKRSWTANTGELFF.

The sample holds a few counts of this clonotype. This chain joins TRBV7-8 and TRBJ2-3, with D maybe TRBD2 (5 bases). Germline V CDR1 and CDR2: SGHVS, FQNEAQ. The CDR3 is 14 amino acids. The germline V and J ends were trimmed by 1 base and 6 bases, with 11 bases remaining between them. In DNA form, the CDR3 reads TGTGCCAGCAGCTTAGGGCTAGCTTTTGATACGCAGTATTTT. Translating gives CASSLGLAFDTQYF.

This clonotype was counted many times. CDR3 nucleotide sequence: TGCAGCGTTGGAGAGGGACAGGGAAACTATGGCTACACCTTC. This translates into CSVGEGQGNYGYTF. The V gene is TRBV29-1, the J gene TRBJ1-2; the match to TRBD1 covers 9 bases. Per the germline V gene, CDR1 is SQVTM and CDR2 is ANQGSEA. V was pared by 4 bases and J by 2 bases, with 5 bases of the junction left unmatched. The CDR3 is 14 amino acids.

The sample holds many counts of this clonotype. The J gene is TRBJ2-1, the V gene TRBV2; D call uncertain. Trimming removed 8 bases from V and 12 bases from J, with 20 bases in between. CDR3 length: 13 amino acids. CDR1 SNHLY and CDR2 FYNNEI come from the germline V gene. CDR3 nucleotide sequence: TGTGCCAGCTCTCAACCGGCAGTGTCGGGGCAGTTCTTC. Amino acid sequence: CASSQPAVSGQFF.

The chain recombines TRBV5-8 with TRBJ2-5, with D hard to call. Germline V gives CDR1 SGHTS, CDR2 YDEGEE. V dropped 5 bases and J dropped 1 base, with 12 bases sitting between them. CDR3 size: 14 residues. CDR3 in amino acids: CASRHRVLQETQYF. The CDR3 DNA sequence: TGTGCCAGCAGACATCGGGTCCTCCAAGAGACCCAGTACTTC.

This clonotype showed up just a few times. The chain carries TRBV19 and TRBJ1-6; D is unclear. This CDR3 is built from 15 residues. The germline V and J ends were trimmed by 5 bases and 5 bases, with 13 bases remaining between them. Germline values: CDR1 LNHDA, CDR2 SQIVND (reference sequence). Here the CDR3 reads CASSGLRGNNSPLHF. As DNA, the CDR3 is TGTGCCAGTAGTGGTCTTAGAGGAAATAATTCACCCCTCCACTTT.

The chain combines TRBV27 with TRBJ2-3; maybe TRBD1 (5 bases). The CDR3 length is 14 residues. Germline V gene data show CDR1 as MNHEY and CDR2 as SMNVEV (reference sequence). The germline V and J ends were trimmed by 5 bases and 2 bases, with 11 bases remaining between them. The CDR3 bases are TGTGCCAGCAGTCAAGGGGTAACCACAGATACGCAGTATTTT. Encoded protein: CASSQGVTTDTQYF.

The sample holds a few counts of this clonotype. The CDR3, as DNA: TGTGCCAGCAGTTTAGGGTTGATAGCCGGGGAGCTGTTTTTT. Its protein is CASSLGLIAGELFF. V gene TRBV27 combines with J gene TRBJ2-2; no clear D. Germline-derived CDR1 and CDR2 are MNHEY and SMNVEV (reference sequence). This CDR3 has 14 residues. The V end was cut by 2 bases, the J end by 6 bases, with 10 bases between.

The chain recombines TRBV20-1 with TRBJ2-6; tentatively, D is TRBD1 (5 bases). The CDR3 totals 14 residues. Germline CDR1 reads DFQATT; CDR2 reads SNEGSKA (reference sequence). Trimming left V 5 bases short and J 0 bases short, with 8 bases between. The DNA of the CDR3 is TGCAGTGCTTTTGGGGCCTCTGGGGCCAACGTCCTGACTTTC. Its protein is CSAFGASGANVLTF.

In regard to this clonotype: A read error is possible here, since a much larger clone lies one base away. This chain links TRBV5-1 with TRBJ2-1; D gene unclear. Germline CDR1 reads SGHRS; CDR2 reads YFSETQ. This CDR3 region has 14 residues. V dropped 0 bases and J dropped 2 bases, with 6 bases sitting between them. This CDR3 is CASSLEATYNEQFF. Here the CDR3 DNA reads TGCGCCAGCAGCTTGGAGGCAACCTACAATGAGCAGTTCTTC.